The text below deals with one TCR beta chain. The antigen remains unidentified. TCRdb fed the 5' RACE reads into MiXCR, producing one record per CDR3 protein. The table shows about 160,000 distinct CDR3 sequences, with around 7.2% occurring only once. This entry belongs to a study of T cells after yellow fever vaccination. V was trimmed by 5 bases and J by 4 bases, leaving 11 bases between them. CDR3 length: 12 amino acids. The germline CDR1 and CDR2 sequences are DFQATT and SNEGSKA (reference sequence). Study conclusions and caveats: Contaminating bulk clonotypes could be abundant in FACS-sorted repertoires. Compared with primary, the secondary response was weaker and peaked at day 5, not 15.

This clonotype originated in a man younger than 30 who received the YFV17D yellow fever vaccine. The V and J genes are TRBV20-1 and TRBJ1-2; the D gene is possibly TRBD1 (6 bases). The specimen was CD4+ T cells sorted from PBMCs, collected more than 4 days after the first yellow fever vaccination. CDR3 sequence (DNA): TGCAGTGCTCAGGACAGCCTCTATGGCTACACCTTC. It yields the protein CSAQDSLYGYTF.